This T cell receptor beta chain was recorded in a study of post-analysis software for immune sequencing data. Study-level background: Disease courses included relapsing-remitting, secondary progressive and progressive-relapsing multiple sclerosis. Findings of the study overall: Compared with controls, patients showed significantly lower normalized Chao1 diversity. Under F measure analysis, samples from one preparation batch co-clustered strongly. Compared with controls, patients had more of roughly five TRBV segments, including TRBV5-6, TRBV5-1 and TRBV20-1.

Worth noting for this clonotype: The target antigen is unknown.

V lost 4 bases and J lost 6, with 16 bases in between. CDR1 and CDR2 (germline): MNHEY, SVGAGI. This CDR3 has 15 amino acids. Carried by the TCR beta cDNA libraries were unique molecular identifiers. The source material, roughly 0.85 to 10 million T cells, gave rise to roughly 500,000 cDNA molecules. TCRdb re-called the PCR reads with MiXCR, one entry per CDR3 protein. The sample carries hundreds of thousands of distinct CDR3 sequences, 25% to 30% recorded once. The specimen was blood. This sequence was found in a girl aged 10-17 years with multiple sclerosis. The chain employs TRBV6-5 and TRBJ2-1, with D uncertain. This CDR3 is CASSSWALSSNEQFF. The DNA of the CDR3 is TGTGCCAGCAGTTCCTGGGCACTAAGCAGCAATGAGCAGTTCTTC.